This T cell receptor (beta chain) was recorded in a study of T-cell memory formation after mild COVID-19. Study observations and caveats: Clones contracting day 15 to 85 were balanced CD4/CD8; later expanders leaned CD4+. CD4+ contracting clones lay mainly in CM and EM, CD8+ ones in EMRA. Whether day 37 second-wave clones are SARS-CoV-2-specific was not confirmed.

Constant-segment-primed 5'RACE gave TCR alpha and TCR beta cDNA libraries with sample barcodes and UMIs. One entry per CDR3 protein results from TCRdb running MiXCR on the 5' RACE reads. The table lists more than 110,000 distinct CDR3 sequences, around 14% of them singletons, with about 29% in the top ten. In its sample, this clonotype was seen once. Antigen specificity is unknown. CDR3 length: 15 residues. The source of this sequence is an adult woman who had mild COVID-19 (a few samples of this study predate the infection). Cell type and time point are not known. Sequencing used PBMCs or a T cell subset sorted from them (not recorded which). The chain joins TRBV12-3 or TRBV12-4 to TRBJ2-7; 7 bases line up with TRBD1. The DNA end is a closer match to TRBJ2-5, so the J assignment may be wrong. In DNA, the CDR3 is TGTGCCAGCAGTCTCGCCGGGACAGACCAAGAGACCCAGTACTTC. Protein sequence: CASSLAGTDQETQYF.